The sequence of this T cell receptor (beta chain) was determined in a study of CD8 T cells in Susac syndrome. The study, taken as a whole, reports: A relatively small number of individuals underwent TCR sequencing and HLA analysis.

In germline, CDR1 is LGHDT, CDR2 YNNKEL (reference sequence). Between the trimmed V and J ends, which lost 6 bases and 6 bases, there was a span of 13 bases. CDR3 size: 13 residues. As concerns this clonotype: Its matching antigen is unknown.

Sequencing targeted TCR beta in blood CD8+ and CD4+ T cells. It was treatment-naive patients with stable or active relapsing-remitting disease who made up the multiple sclerosis controls. Random hexamers were used to reverse transcribe an amount of roughly 0.45 to 1 ug RNA. By means of immunoSEQ multiplex PCR, TCR beta CDR3 spanning 54 Vbeta and 13 Jbeta underwent amplification. TCRdb independently ran MiXCR on the immunoSEQ multiplex PCR reads; one entry per CDR3 protein. The sample gives about 150,000 distinct CDR3 sequences, 95% to 96% of which show up once; roughly 0.15% is in the top ten. This TCR was recovered from a human donor with multiple sclerosis. The J gene is TRBJ2-3, the V gene TRBV3-1; D unresolved. The specimen sequenced was CD8+ T cells from PBMCs. The CDR3 protein is CASRRRVSDTQYF. The CDR3 DNA is TGTGCCAGCAGGAGAAGGGTCAGTGATACGCAGTATTTT.